The TCR beta chain under discussion was sequenced for a study of CD8 T cells in ankylosing spondylitis. This clonotype was detected a few times. Preparation of TCR beta libraries was done by quantitative 5'-RACE with molecular barcodes. Via MiXCR, TCRdb re-called the 5' RACE reads, giving one row per CDR3 protein. The sample records approximately 350,000 distinct CDR3 sequences, roughly 20% being singletons. This clonotype originated in a male donor with ankylosing spondylitis or in good health (not recorded which). Specimen: blood, either unsorted or a sorted T cell fraction (not recorded which).

The CDR3 DNA reads TGTGCCAGTAGCTTCGAAAGCGGGGGTGCCTACAATGAGCAGTTCTTC. Its translation is CASSFESGGAYNEQFF. J is TRBJ2-1 and V is TRBV19, with TRBD2 matching over 8 bases. The V segment lost 6 bases and the J segment 2 bases; nucleotides outside the gene matches: 9. The CDR3 is 16 residues long. In germline, CDR1 is LNHDA, CDR2 SQIVND (reference sequence).